This TCR beta chain was documented in a study of blood T cell repertoires in COVID-19 (dated by TCRdb to 2018 to 2020). Background for the entire study: Samples from collaborators originated in the United States, Italy and Spain and spanned both the acute and convalescent phases of COVID-19. Samples came from the ongoing ImmuneRACE study (first 160 participants) plus 1,254 subjects from 6 global collaborators. The repertoires were released in a freely available public database meant as a resource for research on the immune response to SARS-CoV-2. Where HLA class I and class II types were available, the types were taken from metadata supplied by the sample provider, not from assay-based typing. The prospective study material was composed of cDNA or gDNA derived from T cells, B-cell-depleted T cells, or PBMCs. The sample metadata nearly always contained a de-identified subject ID, COVID-19 status, age in years and sex. The dataset comprised deeply sampled blood TCRbeta repertoires from subjects exposed to, actively infected with, or recovered from COVID-19. Broader findings and caveats from the paper: The quantity of clinical and demographic metadata differed by source and by participant and was supplied without curation.

From the cysteine up to the phenylalanine, the CDR3 has a length of 16 residues. The CDR3 DNA has 48 bases and is translated from base 1. For CDR1 and CDR2, the germline V gene (reference sequence) lists SEHNR and FQNEAQ. The V end loses 1 base and the J end loses 0 bases, and a stretch of 10 bases separates them. The immunoSEQ Assay, a bias-controlled multiplex PCR, was used to amplify TCRbeta CDR3 regions from genomic DNA. From the authors' description of their analysis: Within the assay, amplification of reference gene primers was used to estimate how many nucleated cells each sample contained. To quantify the absolute abundance of each unique TCRbeta CDR3 rearrangement, sequence reads were collapsed and filtered. Productive Simpson clonality was computed per sample as the square root of Simpson's diversity index over productive rearrangements. Sourced from immuneACCESS, this table was stored by TCRdb with only in-frame sequences that have V and J called. A share of the clones is absent; for the studies checked, an unresolved V gene accounts for under half, and the remainder has no known explanation. D and trimming come from the DNA, and the V and J calls and clone size come from that table. The table for this sample lists about 150,000 clones; about four fifths of them were counted only once. The ten largest make up 8.5% to 9% of the sample.

A word on this clone: Its binding antigen is unknown. Base qualities are not provided; no much larger clone lies one nucleotide away.

At one collaborating source in Seattle, patients were enrolled during active infection and were followed longitudinally through the course of disease. Each collaborating institution followed its own protocols to collect whole blood in K2EDTA tubes. For TCRbeta analysis, collaborators shipped samples as frozen whole blood, isolated PBMCs, or DNA extracted from either of those sample types. The V and J genes are TRBV7-9 and TRBJ2-1, with the identity of the D gene unclear. The specimen sequenced was peripheral blood. The receptor comes from a man aged 25 to 40 with COVID-19, enrolled during active disease. The bases are TGTGCCAGCAGCTTAGTTCACCTGAGCTCCTACAATGAGCAGTTCTTC. It is translated as CASSLVHLSSYNEQFF.